A selection of T cell receptor beta chains follows, all from one sample in a study of blood T cell repertoires in COVID-19. Generated by immunoSEQ multiplex PCR, the TCRdb table keeps only in-frame clones and is missing some. Of 100,000 to 130,000 clones in the sample, about four fifths were seen once. The sequencing sample was made of peripheral blood. The receptors derive from a man aged 70 or older with acute or convalescent COVID-19. Both conserved end residues are part of each CDR3. Fields, in order: clone size, D gene, J gene, V gene, CDR3 protein, CDR3 DNA. D genes are given only for firm matches. Rows may omit the clone size; those that give it use once, few, many or a size class.

.	.	TRBJ1-3	TRBV6-5	CASKQGIVGNTIYF	TGTGCCAGCAAGCAGGGGATTGTCGGAAACACCATATATTTT
few	.	TRBJ1-1	TRBV6-6	CASSYQGMNTEAFF	TGTGCCAGCAGTTACCAGGGTATGAACACTGAAGCTTTCTTT
.	TRBD1	TRBJ2-7	TRBV5-1	CASSPSGTGSYEQYF	TGCGCCAGCAGCCCGTCCGGGACAGGGTCCTACGAGCAGTACTTC
.	TRBD1	TRBJ1-2	TRBV5-1	CASSWTGGAKEDEGYTF	TGCGCCAGCAGCTGGACAGGGGGCGCGAAGGAAGATGAAGGCTACACCTTC
.	.	TRBJ2-2	TRBV18	CASSPPRRAVDTGELFF	TGTGCCAGCTCACCACCGCGGAGGGCGGTTGACACCGGGGAGCTGTTTTTT
few	.	TRBJ2-7	TRBV6-6	CASSSLSSVLYEQYF	TGTGCCAGCAGCTCTCTCTCGTCAGTTCTCTACGAGCAGTACTTC
.	TRBD1	TRBJ2-4	TRBV5-1	CASSFGQGADIQYF	TGCGCCAGCAGCTTTGGACAGGGGGCAGACATTCAGTACTTC
.	TRBD2	TRBJ2-1	TRBV5-8	CASSRGLAGISYNEQFF	TGTGCCAGCAGCCGGGGACTAGCGGGGATCTCCTACAATGAGCAGTTCTTC
.	TRBD1	TRBJ2-3	TRBV6-4	CASGETGQQSDTQYF	TGTGCCAGCGGTGAGACAGGGCAGCAGTCAGATACGCAGTATTTT
once	TRBD1	TRBJ2-1	TRBV7-2	CASSFRGLGNEQFF	TGTGCCAGCAGCTTCAGGGGGCTGGGGAATGAGCAGTTCTTC
once	TRBD1	TRBJ1-2	TRBV7-3	CASSLTGQGNYGYTF	TGTGCCAGCAGCTTAACGGGACAGGGTAACTATGGCTACACCTTC
.	TRBD2	TRBJ2-7	TRBV5-1	CASSLGWEGLQYF	TGCGCCAGCAGCTTGGGTTGGGAGGGGCTCCAGTACTTC
.	TRBD1	TRBJ1-1	TRBV25-1	CASSKTGVNTEAFF	TGTGCCAGCAGTAAGACAGGGGTAAACACTGAAGCTTTCTTT
.	.	TRBJ2-7	TRBV6-5	CASKAGGSSYEQYF	TGTGCCAGCAAGGCAGGTGGGAGCTCCTACGAGCAGTACTTC
.	TRBD2	TRBJ2-1	TRBV6-6	CASSYISGEGSRQFF	TGTGCCAGCAGTTACATTAGCGGGGAGGGGAGCCGGCAGTTCTTC
.	TRBD2	TRBJ2-1	TRBV2	CASTSSGGAWEQFF	TGTGCCAGCACTTCTAGCGGGGGGGCTTGGGAGCAGTTCTTC
.	.	TRBJ2-2	TRBV5-1	CASSSREFTNTGELFF	TGCGCCAGCAGCTCGCGCGAATTCACCAACACCGGGGAGCTGTTTTTT
.	TRBD1	TRBJ1-1	TRBV6-5	CASSYGTARDTEAFF	TGTGCCAGCAGTTACGGGACAGCCCGTGACACTGAAGCTTTCTTT
once	.	TRBJ1-2	TRBV5-1	CASSLDSVYGYTF	TGCGCCAGCAGCCTAGACAGCGTCTATGGCTACACCTTC
few	.	TRBJ2-7	TRBV11-2	CASSLTLTGRGNEQYF	TGTGCCAGCAGCTTAACACTAACAGGGAGGGGGAACGAGCAGTACTTC
.	.	TRBJ2-1	TRBV19	CASRARRETAEQFF	TGTGCCAGTAGGGCCCGTCGAGAGACAGCCGAGCAGTTCTTC
.	TRBD2	TRBJ2-1	TRBV24-1	CATGLLAVSSYNEQFF	TGTGCCACCGGGTTACTAGCGGTGAGCTCCTACAATGAGCAGTTCTTC
once	TRBD1	TRBJ1-5	TRBV5-4	CASSVDRGNQPQHF	TGTGCCAGCAGCGTGGACAGGGGCAATCAGCCCCAGCATTTT
.	.	TRBJ2-7	TRBV5-1	CASSLTGSYEQYF	TGCGCCAGCAGCTTAACAGGGAGCTACGAGCAGTACTTC
.	.	TRBJ2-5	TRBV18	CASSPRVGQETQYF	TGTGCCAGCTCACCACGAGTCGGGCAAGAGACCCAGTACTTC
once	.	TRBJ1-5	TRBV5-1	CASSLYGSSNQPQHF	TGCGCCAGCAGCTTGTACGGGTCCAGCAATCAGCCCCAGCATTTT
.	.	TRBJ2-5	TRBV11-2	CASSSSQETQYF	TGTGCCAGCAGCTCGAGCCAAGAGACCCAGTACTTC
once	TRBD1	TRBJ2-7	TRBV6-6	CASSPRDRGDEQYF	TGTGCCAGCAGTCCCCGGGACAGGGGCGACGAGCAGTACTTC
.	.	TRBJ1-2	TRBV5-4	CASGSEGGRNLNGYTF	TGTGCCAGCGGCTCCGAGGGGGGGCGCAACTTGAATGGCTACACCTTC
.	TRBD2	TRBJ2-2	TRBV29-1	CSVVVAGVGTGELFF	TGCAGCGTTGTAGTAGCGGGGGTTGGTACCGGGGAGCTGTTTTTT
.	.	TRBJ1-1	TRBV3-1/TRBV3-2	CASSPLRGSGGAFF	TGTGCCAGCAGCCCCCTTAGGGGGTCCGGCGGAGCTTTCTTT
many	TRBD2	TRBJ2-1	TRBV6-5	CASSYEGGGSNEQFF	TGTGCCAGCAGTTACGAAGGCGGGGGGTCAAATGAGCAGTTCTTC
.	.	TRBJ1-5	TRBV6-4	CASSEGAGQPQHF	TGTGCCAGCAGTGAGGGGGCCGGTCAGCCCCAGCATTTT
.	TRBD2	TRBJ2-5	TRBV3-1/TRBV3-2	CASSQDKTSGETQYF	TGTGCCAGCAGCCAAGATAAGACTAGCGGAGAGACCCAGTACTTC
.	.	TRBJ1-1	TRBV21-1	CASSKARAAEAFF	TGTGCCAGCAGCAAAGCCCGAGCGGCTGAAGCTTTCTTT
.	.	TRBJ2-2	TRBV7-3	CASSLGQSSTGELFF	TGTGCCAGCAGCTTAGGGCAGTCGAGCACCGGGGAGCTGTTTTTT
.	TRBD1	TRBJ2-7	TRBV5-5	CASSFTGGDEQYF	TGTGCCAGCAGCTTCACAGGGGGAGACGAGCAGTACTTC
.	.	TRBJ1-5	TRBV5-6	CASSLLELNQPQHF	TGTGCCAGCAGCTTGCTGGAGCTCAATCAGCCCCAGCATTTT
few	.	TRBJ1-5	TRBV19	CATRRPPGGNQPQHF	TGTGCCACCCGAAGGCCCCCCGGGGGCAATCAGCCCCAGCATTTT
.	.	TRBJ2-3	TRBV29-1	CSVEDRKPGSTDTQYF	TGCAGCGTTGAAGATCGAAAGCCGGGAAGCACAGATACGCAGTATTTT
.	TRBD1	TRBJ1-4	TRBV6-5	CASSYGQGLNEKLFF	TGTGCCAGCAGTTACGGACAGGGCCTCAATGAAAAACTGTTTTTT
.	TRBD1	TRBJ1-1	TRBV27	CASTDGQGVTEAFF	TGTGCCAGCACCGACGGACAGGGAGTAACTGAAGCTTTCTTT